The 10 T cell receptor beta chains below all came from one sample that was sequenced in a study of human T cells and chemical hapten exposure. The sample's time point: patch test 2, 6 weeks after DPC sensitization. Treatment meaning: therapeutic diphenylcyclopropenone sensitization with weekly scalp DPC. One entry per CDR3 protein, called by TCRdb with MiXCR from the RACE reads. This table holds tens of thousands of distinct CDR3 sequences, 8% to 9.5% found once. The sample here was whole blood, taken in connection with sensitization to the hapten diphenylcyclopropenone (DPC). These receptor sequences come from a man aged 30-40 years with alopecia areata. Some clones in this sample may be carry-over from other donors' samples.

In nucleotides, the CDR3 is TGCGCCAGCAGCCAAGTCGACAGGACAGCTGAAGCTTTCTTT. Translated, it gives CASSQVDRTAEAFF. This chain links TRBV4-1 with TRBJ1-1; possible D gene TRBD1, 6 bases. The length of the CDR3 is 14 residues. CDR1 is MGHRA and CDR2 is YSYEKL in the germline V gene. V dropped 1 base and J dropped 6 bases, with 12 bases sitting between them.

This clonotype was seen repeatedly, ten times or more. V is TRBV11-3 and J is TRBJ2-5; D possibly corresponds to TRBD2 (5 bases). Deletions cut 6 bases from V and 1 base from J, with 15 bases between. The CDR3 sequence is 15 residues long. Germline lookup yields CDR1 SGHNT and CDR2 YENEEA. CDR3 DNA: TGTGCCAGCAGACCCGGTCCCGGAGGCCAAGAGACCCAGTACTTC. It specifies CASRPGPGGQETQYF.

This clonotype has ten or more counts. The J gene is TRBJ2-6, the V gene TRBV6-2 or TRBV6-3; 10 nucleotides agree with TRBD1. This CDR3 has 19 amino acids. CDR1 MNHEY and CDR2 SVGEGT come from the germline V gene. J lost 2 bases, V lost 5 bases, and 12 bases had no gene match. The CDR3 region has the DNA TGTGCCAGCAGTCCGGGACAGGGGACGATGGATGCTGGGGCCAACGTCCTGACTTTC. Amino acid sequence: CASSPGQGTMDAGANVLTF.

The table lists this clonotype with many counts. The CDR3 here is CASSAPGLAGVNEQFF. CDR3 DNA: TGTGCCAGCAGCGCCCCTGGACTAGCGGGAGTCAATGAGCAGTTCTTC. This rearrangement joins TRBV11-3 to TRBJ2-1; 13 bases fit TRBD2. The junction had 7 bases not matched to a gene; V was cut back by 5 bases and J by 6 bases. This CDR3 region has 16 residues. The germline gives CDR1 SGHNT, CDR2 YENEEA.

Ten or more counts support this clonotype. The chain recombines TRBV6-2 or TRBV6-3 with TRBJ1-5, with D uncertain. V shed 6 bases and J shed 7 bases, with 16 bases lying between them. CDR1 and CDR2 from the germline V gene are MNHEY and SVGEGT. This CDR3 spans 14 amino acids. CDR3 residues: CASRASRARQPQHF. The CDR3 nucleotides are TGTGCCAGCAGAGCAAGCCGGGCGCGCCAGCCCCAGCATTTT.

The chain recombines TRBV18 with TRBJ2-3, with 7 nucleotides matching TRBD2. Germline CDR1 and CDR2: KGHSH and LQKENI. J gave up 3 bases and V 3 bases, and 12 bases lay outside the gene matches. This CDR3 is built from 17 residues. The CDR3 nucleotides read TGTGCCAGCTCACCCCTCTTCGGGGGGAGAGGAACAGATACGCAGTATTTT. Encoded protein: CASSPLFGGRGTDTQYF.

Comments on this clonotype: A junction boundary mismatches the germline segment, possibly from a read error. The rearrangement uses TRBV7-6 and TRBJ2-1; 7 bases agree with TRBD2. Germline values: CDR1 SGHVS, CDR2 FNYEAQ. The length of the CDR3 is 12 residues. This chain's CDR3 is CASTLGGGEQFF. CDR3 sequence (DNA): TGTGCCAGCACCTTAGGCGGGGGTGAGCAGTTCTTC.

Many counts were recorded for this clonotype. The genes are TRBV25-1 and TRBJ2-5; 12 bases map to TRBD2. The CDR3 is 17 residues long. CDR1 and CDR2 from the germline V gene are MGHDK and SYGVNS. Trimming removed 3 bases from V and 3 bases from J; junction bases left unmatched: 8. CDR3 residues: CASSEPLTSGREETQYF. In DNA form, the CDR3 reads TGTGCCAGCAGTGAGCCTTTGACTAGCGGGAGAGAAGAGACCCAGTACTTC.

This clonotype was picked up a small number of times. The J gene is TRBJ1-6, the V gene TRBV10-3; D ambiguous. This CDR3 is built from 14 residues. Per germline, CDR1 ENHRY and CDR2 SYGVKD. The V and J ends lost 5 bases and 6 bases respectively, with 11 bases between them. The CDR3 DNA reads as TGTGCCATCAGTCCCCTACTTGGTAATTCACCCCTCCACTTT. Its protein product is CAISPLLGNSPLHF.

This chain joins TRBV6-1 and TRBJ2-5; 9 bases align to TRBD1. With V trimmed by 8 bases and J by 2 bases, 21 bases remained unmatched. Per germline, CDR1 MNHNS and CDR2 SASEGT. The CDR3 is 19 amino acids. CDR3 sequence: CASERAGASGTGNQETQYF. The DNA of the CDR3 is TGTGCCAGCGAGCGGGCAGGTGCCTCCGGGACAGGGAATCAAGAGACCCAGTACTTC.